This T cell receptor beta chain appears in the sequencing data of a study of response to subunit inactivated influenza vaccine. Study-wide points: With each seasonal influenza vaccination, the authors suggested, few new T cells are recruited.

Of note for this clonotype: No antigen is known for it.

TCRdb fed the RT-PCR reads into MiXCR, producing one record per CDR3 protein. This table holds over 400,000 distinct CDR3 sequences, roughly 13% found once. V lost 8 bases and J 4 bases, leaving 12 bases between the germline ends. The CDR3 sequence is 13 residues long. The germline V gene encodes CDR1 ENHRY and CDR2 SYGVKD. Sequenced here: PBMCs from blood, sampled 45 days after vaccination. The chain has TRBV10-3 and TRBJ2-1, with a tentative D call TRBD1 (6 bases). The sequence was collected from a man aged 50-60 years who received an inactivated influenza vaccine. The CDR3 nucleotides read TGTGCCATCGGTCGAGGGGGATACAATGAGCAGTTCTTC. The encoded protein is CAIGRGGYNEQFF.